This TCR beta chain is from a study of blood T cells in healthy people across ages. PCR was performed a second time for roughly 6 to 12 cycles using a sample-barcoded 5' primer and a J-beta primer mix. TCRdb re-called the 5' RACE reads with MiXCR, one entry per CDR3 protein. The sample yields approximately 960,000 distinct CDR3 sequences, almost 30% seen once. Germline V lookup: CDR1 GTSNPN, CDR2 SVGIG (reference sequence). This CDR3 contains 16 residues. The V end lost 3 bases, the J end lost 3 bases, and 18 bases lay between the germline ends. These same data were also listed under a study on T cells of mothers and their children. Per that paper: Thymic selection molds TCR recombination output in much the same way for related pairs as for unrelated pairs.

The chain joins TRBV30 to TRBJ2-1, with a possible D match to TRBD1 (9 bases). This TCR was sampled from a woman aged 40-49 years in good health. The sample taken for sequencing was blood. DNA for the CDR3: TGTGCCTGGAGCGCGGGGGGACAGGGACTCTACAATGAGCAGTTCTTC. Translation: CAWSAGGQGLYNEQFF.